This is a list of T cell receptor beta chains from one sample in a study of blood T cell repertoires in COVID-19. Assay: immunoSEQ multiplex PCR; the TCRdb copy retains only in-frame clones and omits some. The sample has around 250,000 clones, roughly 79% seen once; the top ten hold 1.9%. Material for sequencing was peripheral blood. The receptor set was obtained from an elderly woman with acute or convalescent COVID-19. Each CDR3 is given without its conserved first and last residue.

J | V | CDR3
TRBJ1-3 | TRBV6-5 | ASLGRPSGNTIY
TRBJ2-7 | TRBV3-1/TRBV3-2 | ASSPFSPSNWTGWNYEQY
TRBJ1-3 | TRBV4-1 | ASSQIQTGPGNTIY
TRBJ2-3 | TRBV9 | ASSDRAPSTDTQY
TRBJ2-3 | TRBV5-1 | ASSSVLAGGGDTQY
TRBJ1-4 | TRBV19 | ASSMFRQGSREKLF
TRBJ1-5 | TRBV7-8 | ASSLAGSNQPQH
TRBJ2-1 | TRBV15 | ATSGRIVEGEQF
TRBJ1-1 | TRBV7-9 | ASSLALPREDRGNTEAF
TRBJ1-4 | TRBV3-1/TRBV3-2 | ASSYRQGAEKLF
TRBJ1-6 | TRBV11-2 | ASIRGTNAPLH
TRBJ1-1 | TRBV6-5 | ASSYRTVAGQKEAF
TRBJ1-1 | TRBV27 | ASTPQGATGAEAF
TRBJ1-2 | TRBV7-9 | ASSLLGTGKLANYGYT
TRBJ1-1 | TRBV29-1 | SVRGDREAF
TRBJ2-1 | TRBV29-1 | SATRNEQF
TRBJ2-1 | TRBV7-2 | ASSLGQRSYNEQF
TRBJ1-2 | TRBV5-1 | ASSLDRGVYGYT
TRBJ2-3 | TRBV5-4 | ASRTRTSGILDTQY
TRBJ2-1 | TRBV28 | ASSARDEQF
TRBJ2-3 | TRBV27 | ASSLAGLNTDTQY
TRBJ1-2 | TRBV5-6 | ASSYDRGYGYT
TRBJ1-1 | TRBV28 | ASSLSELGTGKAEAF
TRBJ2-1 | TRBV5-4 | ASSLPDRGKHGYNEQF
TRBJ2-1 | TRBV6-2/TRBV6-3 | ASSYMSGGYNEQF
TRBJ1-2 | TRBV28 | ASSQHSDNYGYT
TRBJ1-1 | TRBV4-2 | ASNLGHGGTEAF
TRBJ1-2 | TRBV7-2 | ASSFRNTQQGPYGYT
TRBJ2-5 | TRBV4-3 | ASSQGSGQGVGETQY
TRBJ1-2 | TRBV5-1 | ASSLGQDGYT
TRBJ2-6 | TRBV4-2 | ASSQDLSQLRSGANVLT
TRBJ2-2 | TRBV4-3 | ASSQDIGPGVTGELF
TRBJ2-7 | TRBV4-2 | ASSQDLRRESVPYEQY
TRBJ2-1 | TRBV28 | ASSQRTSGHYNEQF
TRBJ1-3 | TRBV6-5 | ASSQGFGNTIY
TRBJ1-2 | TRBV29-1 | SVGQAYYGYT
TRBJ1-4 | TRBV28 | ASSLIRGIFF
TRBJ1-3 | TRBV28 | ASSSPGVNTIY
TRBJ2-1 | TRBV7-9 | ASSSTGEPSSYNEQF
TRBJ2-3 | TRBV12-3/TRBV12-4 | ASSLLGRDTQY
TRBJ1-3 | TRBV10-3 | AISDGSGNTIY
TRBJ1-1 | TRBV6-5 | ASSSDRGPLSEAF
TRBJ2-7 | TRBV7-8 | ASSRMTGSYEQY
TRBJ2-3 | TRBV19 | ASSIGQGGTDTQY
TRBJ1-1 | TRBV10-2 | ASRDAVPPEAF
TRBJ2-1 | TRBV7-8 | ASSLVAGEGHRNEQF